This TCR beta chain was obtained from a study of cytomegalovirus exposure and HLA in healthy donors. With regard to this clone: The target antigen is unknown.

TCRdb's table, derived via immunoSEQ multiplex PCR, lists solely in-frame clones and lacks some. The sample lists some 60,000 clones, roughly 96% occurring once. There are 14 residues in the CDR3. The germline V gene has CDR1 SGHDT and CDR2 YYEEEE. Trimming cost V 1 base and J 6 bases, with 10 bases left between them. Study results and limitations: Researchers catalogued around 150 TCR beta chains as cytomegalovirus-associated.

The sequenced sample consisted of PBMCs. The rearrangement uses TRBV5-6 and TRBJ1-4; D is ambiguous. The sequence was obtained from a man younger than 35 in good health and CMV-seronegative. Here the CDR3 reads CASSLSGADEKLFF. In DNA, the CDR3 is TGTGCCAGCAGCTTGAGTGGAGCAGATGAAAAACTGTTTTTT. Full variable domain (outside the CDR3, taken from reference TRBV5-6 and TRBJ1-4): DAGVTQSPTHLIKTRGQQVTLRCSPKSGHDTVSWYQQALGQGPQFIFQYYEEEERQRGNFPDRFSGHQFPNYSSELNVNALLLGDSALYLCASSLSGADEKLFFGSGTQLSVL.